This entry lists 18 T cell receptor beta chains sequenced from one sample in a study of CD8+ T cells in alopecia areata. Sequencing used cDNA as its template, made by extracting RNA and reverse transcribing it. TCRdb keeps only in-frame clones here, not all; method: immunoSEQ multiplex PCR. The sample records about 99,000 clones, 55% being singletons. The sequencing sample was made of CD4+ T cells sorted from blood. All receptors come from a human donor in good health.

This chain joins TRBV6-1 and TRBJ2-7; D is ambiguous. Germline CDR1 reads MNHNS; CDR2 reads SASEGT. V was clipped by 4 bases and J by 3 bases, with 19 bases between them. The CDR3 sequence is 16 residues long. The CDR3 spells CASSGEFSGLLYEQYF. The CDR3 DNA reads TGTGCCAGCAGTGGCGAGTTTTCTGGCCTCCTCTACGAGCAGTACTTC.

CDR3 protein: CASSHRVLGDTQYF. The CDR3 DNA is TGTGCCAGCAGCCACAGGGTTCTGGGAGATACGCAGTATTTT. The chain couples TRBV27 to TRBJ2-3; the D gene is possibly TRBD1 (6 bases). V lost 6 bases and J 5 bases, leaving 15 bases between the germline ends. The CDR3 is 14 residues long. Germline CDR1 MNHEY, CDR2 SMNVEV (reference sequence).

The chain couples TRBV18 to TRBJ1-2; the D is unclear. V was pared by 3 bases and J by 8 bases, with 13 bases between. The CDR3 has 13 amino acids. Looked up from germline, CDR1 is KGHSH and CDR2 is LQKENI. CDR3: CASSPQEDQGYTF. CDR3 DNA sequence: TGTGCCAGCTCACCTCAGGAAGATCAGGGCTACACCTTC.

In its sample, this clone was seen a few times. The V call is TRBV4-3, the J call TRBJ2-7, with D perhaps TRBD2 (6 bases). Trimming removed 0 bases at V and 6 bases at J, with 9 bases between. The CDR3 runs to 13 residues. Per the germline V gene, CDR1 is LGHNA and CDR2 is YSLEER. DNA of the CDR3: TGCGCCAGCAGCCAAGAGTGGACTACCGAGCAGTACTTC. Its protein product is CASSQEWTTEQYF.

The genes are TRBV2 and TRBJ1-6; TRBD1 agrees at 9 bases. There are 14 residues in the CDR3. V trimming: 8 bases; J trimming: 9 bases; junction bases outside the gene matches: 8. Germline values: CDR1 SNHLY, CDR2 FYNNEI. The CDR3 sequence: CASLQGQGRSPLHF. The CDR3 region has the DNA TGTGCCAGCCTACAGGGACAGGGTCGTTCACCCCTCCACTTT.

The V call is TRBV5-1, the J call TRBJ2-1, with 7 bases matching TRBD2. Germline V gene lookup returns CDR1 SGHRS and CDR2 YFSETQ. The V gene end was trimmed by 4 bases and the J gene end by 4 bases; junction bases not matched to a gene: 2. This CDR3 has 13 amino acids. CDR3: CASSPGGYNEQFF. CDR3 coding DNA: TGCGCCAGCAGCCCGGGAGGATACAATGAGCAGTTCTTC.

The chain is built from TRBV2 and TRBJ1-5, with TRBD1 matching over 9 bases. CDR1 is SNHLY and CDR2 is FYNNEI in the germline V gene. The CDR3 is 13 amino acids. Trimming removed 7 bases from V and 6 bases from J; junction bases left unmatched: 4. This CDR3 is CASNRGRIQPQHF. For the CDR3, the DNA is TGTGCCAGCAACAGGGGGCGCATTCAGCCCCAGCATTTT.

The chain carries TRBV6-5 and TRBJ2-7; 9 nucleotides line up with TRBD2. The V and J ends lost 0 bases and 4 bases, in that order; junction bases with no gene match: 4. Germline V gives CDR1 MNHEY, CDR2 SVGAGI. CDR3 length: 15 amino acids. CDR3 region: CASSYSLAGMYEQYF. CDR3 nucleotide sequence: TGTGCCAGCAGTTACTCCCTAGCGGGGATGTACGAGCAGTACTTC.

The rearrangement uses TRBV2 and TRBJ2-1; D unresolved. Germline values: CDR1 SNHLY, CDR2 FYNNEI. The CDR3 sequence is 14 residues long. The germline V and J ends were trimmed by 2 bases and 8 bases, with 13 bases remaining between them. DNA of the CDR3: TGTGCCAGCAGTGAATCATTTCGTTTGGATGAGCAGTTCTTC. Translation gives CASSESFRLDEQFF.

The genes are TRBV19 and TRBJ2-5; possible D gene TRBD1, 6 bases. This CDR3 spans 15 amino acids. The germline V gene encodes CDR1 LNHDA and CDR2 SQIVND (reference sequence). Trimming cost V 4 bases and J 3 bases, with 15 bases left between them. The CDR3 DNA sequence: TGTGCCAGTAGTAAGGACAGTGCTCAGGAAGAGACCCAGTACTTC. Protein sequence: CASSKDSAQEETQYF.

This chain links TRBV30 with TRBJ2-3, with TRBD1 matching 7 bases. This CDR3 has 12 amino acids. The germline V gene encodes CDR1 GTSNPN and CDR2 SVGIG (reference sequence). In nucleotides, the CDR3 is TGTACGTACGGGACAGGCACAGATACGCAGTATTTT. Amino acid sequence: CTYGTGTDTQYF.

V is TRBV28 and J is TRBJ2-4; TRBD1 is a possible D gene (6 bases). Deletions cut 8 bases from V and 2 bases from J, with 13 bases between. The CDR3 loop spans 14 amino acids. Germline V gives CDR1 MDHEN, CDR2 SYDVKM. The CDR3 region is CASETGRSKNIQYF. DNA of the CDR3: TGTGCCAGCGAAACAGGGAGATCCAAAAACATTCAGTACTTC.

This clone was detected only a few times. The V call is TRBV19, the J call TRBJ1-6; the D is unclear. This CDR3 has 14 residues. Between the trimmed V and J ends, which lost 3 bases and 7 bases, there was a span of 10 bases. Looked up from germline, CDR1 is LNHDA and CDR2 is SQIVND (reference sequence). The DNA for the CDR3 is TGTGCCAGTAGTATCACGACATGGAATTCACCCCTCCACTTT. It codes for CASSITTWNSPLHF. Based on the CDR3 plus reference TRBV19 and TRBJ1-6, the full variable domain is DGGITQSPKYLFRKEGQNVTLSCEQNLNHDAMYWYRQDPGQGLRLIYYSQIVNDFQKGDIAEGYSVSREKKESFPLTVTSAQKNPTAFYLCASSITTWNSPLHFGNGTRLTVT.

J is TRBJ2-2 and V is TRBV25-1; D uncertain. The V end was cut by 8 bases, the J end by 0 bases, with 10 bases between. Germline lookup yields CDR1 MGHDK and CDR2 SYGVNS. The CDR3 totals 14 residues. The CDR3 sequence: CASGRNSNTGELFF. The CDR3 DNA sequence: TGTGCCAGCGGACGGAATTCGAACACCGGGGAGCTGTTTTTT.

The chain recombines TRBV7-2 with TRBJ2-3; TRBD2 matches at 7 bases. The germline gives CDR1 SGHTA, CDR2 FQGNSA. The CDR3 totals 16 residues. The trim removed 4 bases at V and 0 bases at J, leaving 7 bases unmatched. CDR3 protein: CASSYLAAPSTDTQYF. DNA for the CDR3: TGTGCCAGCAGCTACCTAGCGGCCCCTAGCACAGATACGCAGTATTTT.

A few counts support this clone. The V and J genes are TRBV6-1 and TRBJ2-7, with D unclear. Trimming pared 2 bases from V and 2 bases from J, leaving 10 bases between. The length of the CDR3 is 14 residues. Germline V gene lookup returns CDR1 MNHNS and CDR2 SASEGT. The CDR3, as DNA: TGTGCCAGCAGTGAATTGGTCAGGCCCTACGAGCAGTACTTC. Translation: CASSELVRPYEQYF.

CDR3 nucleotides: TGTGCCTGGAGCGAACTGAGCGGGGGGCTAAACAATGAGCAGTTCTTC. This encodes CAWSELSGGLNNEQFF. The J gene is TRBJ2-1, the V gene TRBV30, with 9 bases fitting TRBD2. The CDR3 is 16 amino acids. Germline CDR1 is GTSNPN and CDR2 is SVGIG (reference sequence). Trimming at V came to 3 bases and at J to 5 bases, leaving 11 bases not matched to a gene.

The V gene is TRBV7-9, the J gene TRBJ2-7; 12 bases agree with TRBD1. V shed 5 bases and J 3 bases; nucleotides not matched to a gene: 8. This CDR3 has 16 amino acids. CDR1 is SEHNR, CDR2 FQNEAQ, per germline (reference sequence). CDR3 DNA: TGTGCCAGCAGCCGCACCGGGACAGGGGGCGACTACGAGCAGTACTTC. Translated, it gives CASSRTGTGGDYEQYF.